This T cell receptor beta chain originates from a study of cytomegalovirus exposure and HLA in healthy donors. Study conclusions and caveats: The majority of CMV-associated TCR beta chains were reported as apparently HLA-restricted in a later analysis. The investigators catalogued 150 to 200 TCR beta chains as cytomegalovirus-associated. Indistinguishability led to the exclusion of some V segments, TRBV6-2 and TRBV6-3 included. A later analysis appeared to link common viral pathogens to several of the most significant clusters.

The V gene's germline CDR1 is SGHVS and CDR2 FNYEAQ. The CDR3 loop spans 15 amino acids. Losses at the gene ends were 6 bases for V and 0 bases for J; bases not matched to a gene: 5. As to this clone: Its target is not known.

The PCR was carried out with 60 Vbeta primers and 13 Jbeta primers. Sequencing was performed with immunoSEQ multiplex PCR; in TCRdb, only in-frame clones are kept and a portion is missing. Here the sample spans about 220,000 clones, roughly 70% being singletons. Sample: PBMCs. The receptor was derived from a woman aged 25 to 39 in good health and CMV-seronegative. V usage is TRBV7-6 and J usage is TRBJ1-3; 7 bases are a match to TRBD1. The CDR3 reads CASSTGAPSGNTIYF. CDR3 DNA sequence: TGTGCCAGCAGTACAGGGGCCCCCTCTGGAAACACCATATATTTT. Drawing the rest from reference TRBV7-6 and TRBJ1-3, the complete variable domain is GAGVSQSPRYKVTKRGQDVALRCDPISGHVSLYWYRQALGQGPEFLTYFNYEAQQDKSGLPNDRFSAERPEGSISTLTIQRTEQRDSAMYRCASSTGAPSGNTIYFGEGSWLTVV.